One and the same sample provided the 30 T cell receptor beta chains below, sequenced in a study of OX40 agonist ivuxolimab in advanced cancers. The data were produced by immunoSEQ multiplex PCR, yet TCRdb's version contains in-frame clones alone and is incomplete. The table lists fewer than 85,000 clones, approximately 83% of them singletons. The specimen was CD4+ or CD8+ T cells sorted from blood, collected in a trial of the OX40 agonist ivuxolimab. The receptors come from an adult with an advanced solid tumor such as melanoma, head and neck, liver or kidney cancer.

V and J are TRBV7-9 and TRBJ1-4; D ambiguous. CDR1 is SEHNR, CDR2 FQNEAQ, per germline (reference sequence). The length of the CDR3 is 15 residues. The V end lost 1 base, the J end lost 3 bases, and 9 bases lay between the germline ends. The DNA for the CDR3 is TGTGCCAGCAGCTTAGAAGGCGGATCTAATGAAAAACTGTTTTTT. Translating gives CASSLEGGSNEKLFF.

The V gene is TRBV7-6, the J gene TRBJ2-3; 14 nucleotides match TRBD2. The CDR3 is made up of 16 amino acids. Unmatched junction bases numbered 5, after V lost 5 bases and J lost 4 bases. CDR1 is SGHVS, CDR2 FNYEAQ, per germline. DNA of the CDR3: TGTGCCAGCAGCCTGCGACTAGCGGGAGGGTCAGATACGCAGTATTTT. This encodes CASSLRLAGGSDTQYF.

The gene calls are TRBV11-2 and TRBJ2-2; D is ambiguous. With 4 bases removed from V and 6 bases from J, the gap between germline ends came to 9 bases. Germline lookup yields CDR1 SGHAT and CDR2 FQNNGV. The CDR3 covers 13 residues. The CDR3 sequence: CASSSTVSGELFF. DNA of the CDR3: TGTGCCAGCAGCTCCACCGTATCCGGGGAGCTGTTTTTT.

CDR3 in amino acids: CSVTWGLNTEAFF. In DNA form, the CDR3 reads TGCAGCGTTACATGGGGCCTGAACACTGAAGCTTTCTTT. This sequence joins TRBV29-1 and TRBJ1-1, with a weak D call TRBD1 (5 bases). The germline V and J ends were trimmed by 5 bases and 0 bases, with 10 bases remaining between them. In germline, CDR1 is SQVTM, CDR2 ANQGSEA. This CDR3 is built from 13 residues.

The V gene is TRBV30, the J gene TRBJ2-7; the D is unclear. Trimming stripped 3 bases from V and 7 bases from J, with 13 bases between. Germline V lookup: CDR1 GTSNPN, CDR2 SVGIG (reference sequence). The CDR3 length is 12 residues. CDR3 residues: CAWSEVIREQYF. The CDR3 nucleotides read TGTGCCTGGAGCGAGGTAATAAGGGAGCAGTACTTC.

The J gene is TRBJ2-3, the V gene TRBV7-2; D is unresolved. V gave up 2 bases and J gave up 0 bases, with 12 bases separating them. The CDR3 runs to 16 residues. The V gene's germline CDR1 is SGHTA and CDR2 FQGNSA. CDR3 nucleotide sequence: TGTGCCAGCAGCTTACCCTGGGCCTCTAGCACAGATACGCAGTATTTT. Translating it yields CASSLPWASSTDTQYF.

The CDR3 bases are TGTGCCAGCAGCTTACCCTATAATTCACCCCTCCACTTT. Protein sequence: CASSLPYNSPLHF. The chain employs TRBV7-2 and TRBJ1-6, with no clear D. Germline V gene lookup returns CDR1 SGHTA and CDR2 FQGNSA. V was shortened by 2 bases and J by 2 bases, with 1 base between the two germline ends. This CDR3 is 13 amino acids long.

This clone was recorded once. For the CDR3, the DNA is TGTGCCAGCAGTTACCTGGGGGCAAGGACTGAAGCTTTCTTT. Translated, it gives CASSYLGARTEAFF. The genes are TRBV6-5 and TRBJ1-1; TRBD1 is a possible D gene (6 bases). The V gene lost 2 bases and the J gene lost 5 bases, with 12 bases spanning the gap. The CDR3 totals 14 residues. Germline V gene data show CDR1 as MNHEY and CDR2 as SVGAGI.

This chain links TRBV2 with TRBJ2-2; D tentatively fits TRBD1 or TRBD2 (5 bases each). Germline V gives CDR1 SNHLY, CDR2 FYNNEI. The CDR3 is 12 amino acids. V was cut by 4 bases and J by 9 bases, with 9 bases left in between. The CDR3: CASSVQGRELFF. The CDR3 DNA is TGTGCCAGCAGTGTCCAGGGACGGGAGCTGTTTTTT. Based on the CDR3 plus reference TRBV2 and TRBJ2-2, the full variable domain is EPEVTQTPSHQVTQMGQEVILRCVPISNHLYFYWYRQILGQKVEFLVSFYNNEISEKSEIFDDQFSVERPDGSNFTLKIRSTKLEDSAMYFCASSVQGRELFFGEGSRLTVL.

The genes are TRBV2 and TRBJ1-2, with 9 bases aligning to TRBD1. CDR1 and CDR2 from the germline V gene are SNHLY and FYNNEI. There are 14 residues in the CDR3. The ends lost 10 bases at V and 4 bases at J; junction bases unmatched: 10. The CDR3 sequence: CATGGGTGTYGYTF. CDR3 nucleotides: TGTGCCACCGGGGGGGGGACAGGGACCTATGGCTACACCTTC.

The V and J genes are TRBV5-4 and TRBJ2-2, with 7 positions matching TRBD2. The V segment lost 4 bases and the J segment 1 base; nucleotides outside the gene matches: 4. The CDR3 loop spans 15 amino acids. Germline V gene lookup returns CDR1 SGHNT and CDR2 YYREEE (reference sequence). The CDR3 DNA is TGTGCCAGCAGCCAGAAGCGGGGGAACACCGGGGAGCTGTTTTTT. Encoded protein: CASSQKRGNTGELFF.

This clone was picked up one time. CDR3 amino acids: CASSYPDTKPEAFF. CDR3 sequence (DNA): TGTGCCAGCAGTTACCCGGACACCAAGCCTGAAGCTTTCTTT. The chain is built from TRBV6-6 and TRBJ1-1, with a tentative D call TRBD1 (5 bases). V lost 2 bases and J lost 6, with 13 bases in between. This CDR3 region has 14 residues. Germline CDR1 reads MNHNY; CDR2 reads SVGAGI (reference sequence).

The chain carries TRBV11-3 and TRBJ2-3; 8 bases fit TRBD1. Germline lookup yields CDR1 SGHNT and CDR2 YENEEA. V shed 5 bases, J shed 2 bases, and the junction held 9 bases outside the gene matches. The CDR3 covers 16 residues. The CDR3 reads CASSVGQGADTDTQYF. CDR3 nucleotide sequence: TGTGCCAGCAGCGTGGGGCAGGGGGCGGACACAGATACGCAGTATTTT.

In its sample, this clone was seen a few times. The chain links TRBV4-3 to TRBJ2-7; 9 nucleotides align to TRBD1. The junction had 7 bases not matched to a gene; V was cut back by 4 bases and J by 3 bases. Germline V lookup: CDR1 LGHNA, CDR2 YSLEER. This CDR3 is built from 15 residues. The CDR3 reads CASSPEPGQGYEQYF. The CDR3 coding sequence is TGCGCCAGCAGCCCCGAACCGGGACAGGGCTACGAGCAGTACTTC.

This chain joins TRBV28 and TRBJ2-5; 13 nucleotides match TRBD2. The CDR3 is 19 amino acids. Germline V gives CDR1 MDHEN, CDR2 SYDVKM. J was trimmed by 5 bases and V by 3 bases; bases with no gene match: 15. CDR3 DNA sequence: TGTGCCAGCAGTTTGGCGGTTTCCTGGACTAGCGGGAGAAGGGAGACCCAGTACTTC. Its translation: CASSLAVSWTSGRRETQYF. The full variable domain, with the rest looked up from reference TRBV28 and TRBJ2-5, is DVKVTQSSRYLVKRTGEKVFLECVQDMDHENMFWYRQDPGLGLRLIYFSYDVKMKEKGDIPEGYSVSREKKERFSLILESASTNQTSMYLCASSLAVSWTSGRRETQYFGPGTRLLVL.

The V gene is TRBV10-3, the J gene TRBJ2-3, with 9 bases matching TRBD2. After removal of 6 bases from V and 1 base from J, the junction contained 5 bases not matched to a gene. The CDR3 length is 15 residues. Per germline, CDR1 ENHRY and CDR2 SYGVKD. The CDR3 DNA is TGTGCCATCAGCCTAGCGGGGACCGGCACAGATACGCAGTATTTT. Translating gives CAISLAGTGTDTQYF.

Only one count was recorded for this clone. The chain carries TRBV28 and TRBJ1-4; no clear D gene. Germline V lookup: CDR1 MDHEN, CDR2 SYDVKM. The CDR3 is 16 residues long. Trimming stripped 2 bases from V and 5 bases from J, with 15 bases between. Written as DNA, the CDR3 is TGTGCCAGCAGTTTAATCGAAGGCGTGGGGAATGAAAAACTGTTTTTT. Residues: CASSLIEGVGNEKLFF.

In its sample, this clone was seen once. The chain recombines TRBV7-3 with TRBJ1-3, with a weak D call TRBD1 (6 bases). This CDR3 is built from 15 residues. Trimming left V 2 bases short and J 0 bases short, with 8 bases between. CDR1 and CDR2 (germline): SGHTA, FQGTGA. CDR3 nucleotide sequence: TGTGCCAGCAGCTTAGGACAGAGCTCTGGAAACACCATATATTTT. Protein product: CASSLGQSSGNTIYF.

CDR3 DNA sequence: TGTGCCAGCAGCATCCGACACGTACTAGGCACAGATACGCAGTATTTT. It encodes CASSIRHVLGTDTQYF. J is TRBJ2-3 and V is TRBV21-1; the D call TRBD2 from the table was never checked on the DNA. TRBV21-1 is a pseudogene locus. The CDR3 has 16 residues.

This chain uses TRBV18 with TRBJ1-1, with D possibly matching TRBD1 (5 bases). Looked up from germline, CDR1 is KGHSH and CDR2 is LQKENI. This CDR3 is 14 amino acids long. Trimming took 6 bases from V and 1 from J, leaving 12 bases between them. The CDR3 region has the DNA TGTGCCAGCTCGCCTCAGAGGGGGAACACTGAAGCTTTCTTT. It is translated as CASSPQRGNTEAFF.

Comment on this clone: This specimen includes other DNA sequences encoding the same CDR3. V usage is TRBV5-6 and J usage is TRBJ2-7; D is ambiguous. This CDR3 contains 12 residues. Germline CDR1 is SGHDT and CDR2 is YYEEEE. The V and J ends lost 1 base and 1 base respectively, with 3 bases between them. CDR3 nucleotide sequence: TGTGCCAGCAGCTTGTTTTCCTACGAGCAGTACTTC. Amino acid sequence: CASSLFSYEQYF.

The CDR3 bases are TGTGCCAGTAGTATAGAGGACAGGGAGGAGACCCAGTACTTC. As protein: CASSIEDREETQYF. This chain links TRBV19 with TRBJ2-5, with 8 bases fitting TRBD1. The CDR3 totals 14 residues. The V gene end was trimmed by 0 bases and the J gene end by 5 bases; junction bases not matched to a gene: 2. Germline CDR1 is LNHDA and CDR2 is SQIVND (reference sequence).

This rearrangement joins TRBV18 to TRBJ2-3; 8 bases agree with TRBD1. V dropped 2 bases and J dropped 3; count of bases not matched to a gene: 7. The CDR3 is 16 amino acids. The V gene's germline CDR1 is KGHSH and CDR2 LQKENI. The CDR3 region is CASSPRQGAGTDTQYF. The DNA for the CDR3 is TGTGCCAGCTCACCAAGGCAGGGGGCAGGTACAGATACGCAGTATTTT. The entire variable domain, with the rest obtained from reference TRBV18 and TRBJ2-3, is as follows: NAGVMQNPRHLVRRRGQEARLRCSPMKGHSHVYWYRQLPEEGLKFMVYLQKENIIDESGMPKERFSAEFPKEGPSILRIQQVVRGDSAAYFCASSPRQGAGTDTQYFGPGTRLTVL.

The rearrangement links TRBV9 to TRBJ1-3; D remains unclear. The CDR3 sequence is 14 residues long. The germline gives CDR1 SGDLS, CDR2 YYNGEE. The germline V and J ends were trimmed by 4 bases and 7 bases, with 15 bases remaining between them. The CDR3 DNA reads TGTGCCAGCAGCAGATCCGGGTCCTCGAACACCATATATTTT. This gives the protein CASSRSGSSNTIYF.

This clone was seen a handful of times. The chain carries TRBV28 and TRBJ1-6; D uncertain. V lost 4 bases and J lost 5, with 12 bases in between. This CDR3 comprises 15 residues. CDR1 MDHEN and CDR2 SYDVKM come from the germline V gene. The CDR3 loop reads CASSYPRLHNSPLHF. CDR3 sequence (DNA): TGTGCCAGCAGTTACCCCAGACTCCATAATTCACCCCTCCACTTT. Filled out from reference TRBV28 and TRBJ1-6, the complete variable domain reads DVKVTQSSRYLVKRTGEKVFLECVQDMDHENMFWYRQDPGLGLRLIYFSYDVKMKEKGDIPEGYSVSREKKERFSLILESASTNQTSMYLCASSYPRLHNSPLHFGNGTRLTVT.

The chain employs TRBV13 and TRBJ2-5; D is unresolved. V gave up 0 bases and J gave up 7 bases, with 3 bases separating them. The CDR3 consists of 11 residues. The germline V gene encodes CDR1 PRHDT and CDR2 FYEKMQ (reference sequence). Here the CDR3 DNA reads TGTGCCAGCAGCTTAGGAGGGACCCAGTACTTC. Translated: CASSLGGTQYF.

This clone was seen only once. This chain uses TRBV19 with TRBJ1-5, with D tentatively TRBD1 (5 bases). The V gene lost 8 bases and the J gene lost 11 bases, with 13 bases spanning the gap. In germline, CDR1 is LNHDA, CDR2 SQIVND (reference sequence). CDR3 length: 11 residues. CDR3: CASRGSNSQHF. In DNA form, the CDR3 reads TGTGCCAGTCGGGGGAGCAACTCCCAGCATTTT.

The rearrangement links TRBV4-3 to TRBJ1-4, with D maybe TRBD1 (5 bases). Trimming pared 2 bases from V and 5 bases from J, leaving 12 bases between. This CDR3 region has 15 residues. Looked up from germline, CDR1 is LGHNA and CDR2 is YSLEER. The CDR3 nucleotides read TGCGCCAGCAGCCAATTCGGGGGTTCCAATGAAAAACTGTTTTTT. This sequence encodes CASSQFGGSNEKLFF.

The gene calls are TRBV4-3 and TRBJ1-3; the D gene is possibly TRBD1 (6 bases). V was trimmed by 5 bases and J by 0 bases, leaving 11 bases between them. The CDR3 runs 15 residues. The germline V gene has CDR1 LGHNA and CDR2 YSLEER. The DNA of the CDR3 is TGCGCCAGCAGCTCGGACAGCTCCTCTGGAAACACCATATATTTT. This translates into CASSSDSSSGNTIYF.

This chain joins TRBV30 and TRBJ2-1; 11 nucleotides agree with TRBD2. The germline CDR1 and CDR2 sequences are GTSNPN and SVGIG (reference sequence). The length of the CDR3 is 15 residues. Losses at the gene ends were 4 bases for V and 3 bases for J; bases not matched to a gene: 5. DNA of the CDR3: TGTGCCTGGAACCCGACTAGCGGGATCTACAATGAGCAGTTCTTC. Translation: CAWNPTSGIYNEQFF.